The 13 T cell receptor beta chains below were found in one sample sequenced in a study of T cells in Graves' hyperthyroidism and ophthalmopathy. RNA transcripts provided the source from which TCR beta CDR3 regions were amplified. Researchers ran a first-round RT-PCR on the TCR CDR3 using the HTBI primer set. TCRdb processed the multiplex PCR reads anew with MiXCR; each CDR3 protein has one entry. This sample yields around 350,000 distinct CDR3 sequences, of which about 18% are seen a single time; around 4% belongs to the top ten. Sequenced: blood. Receptors originate from a woman aged 18-35 years with Graves' hyperthyroidism.

This clonotype was seen many times. The chain has TRBV12-3 or TRBV12-4 and TRBJ2-7, with D hard to call. The CDR3 loop spans 12 amino acids. Trimming took 5 bases from V and 3 from J, leaving 8 bases between them. The CDR3 DNA reads TGTGCCAGCAGTCCAGAGTACTACGAGCAGTACTTC. Its translation is CASSPEYYEQYF.

The rearrangement joins TRBV4-1 to TRBJ2-5; 9 nucleotides match TRBD1. CDR3 length: 14 amino acids. The germline CDR1 and CDR2 sequences are MGHRA and YSYEKL. V lost 3 bases and J lost 3; bases outside the gene matches: 2. The CDR3 nucleotides read TGCGCCAGCAGCCACCGGACAGGGGAAGAGACCCAGTACTTC. It encodes CASSHRTGEETQYF.

This clonotype was counted ten times or more. The J gene is TRBJ1-1, the V gene TRBV4-2, with D perhaps matching TRBD1 (5 bases). CDR3 length: 17 amino acids. V dropped 0 bases and J dropped 4 bases, with 18 bases sitting between them. Looked up from germline, CDR1 is LGHNA and CDR2 is YNFKEQ. CDR3: CASSQDGPGQGGTEAFF. The CDR3 DNA reads as TGTGCCAGCAGCCAAGATGGTCCGGGGCAGGGAGGCACTGAAGCTTTCTTT.

J is TRBJ2-7 and V is TRBV18; 10 bases agree with TRBD2. This CDR3 region has 16 residues. The V gene's germline CDR1 is KGHSH and CDR2 LQKENI. V dropped 2 bases and J dropped 1; count of bases not matched to a gene: 5. CDR3 residues: CASSPASGGGSYEQYF. The DNA for the CDR3 is TGTGCCAGCTCACCAGCGAGCGGGGGGGGGTCCTACGAGCAGTACTTC.

Many counts were recorded for this clonotype. The chain joins TRBV18 to TRBJ1-1, with D hard to call. Trimming removed 6 bases at V and 5 bases at J, with 19 bases between. CDR3 size: 15 residues. Germline CDR1 KGHSH, CDR2 LQKENI. The CDR3 loop reads CASSQFEVIRTEAFF. DNA of the CDR3: TGTGCCAGCTCCCAGTTCGAAGTTATCCGGACTGAAGCTTTCTTT.

This clonotype has a handful of counts. The chain combines TRBV30 with TRBJ1-6; unclear D gene. The CDR3 is 13 amino acids. Trimming took 4 bases from V and 7 from J, leaving 11 bases between them. Germline CDR1 is GTSNPN and CDR2 is SVGIG (reference sequence). CDR3 nucleotides: TGTGCCTGGAATGAGGGATTCAATTCACCCCTCCACTTT. As protein: CAWNEGFNSPLHF.

V and J are TRBV5-1 and TRBJ1-1; D call uncertain. The germline V and J ends were trimmed by 8 bases and 5 bases, with 19 bases remaining between them. CDR3 length: 14 residues. Germline assignment: CDR1 SGHRS and CDR2 YFSETQ. DNA for the CDR3: TGCGCCAGTCAGAAAAACCGCTTGGGGACTGAAGCTTTCTTT. It translates to CASQKNRLGTEAFF.

The V and J genes are TRBV15 and TRBJ2-5; D is tentatively TRBD1 or TRBD2 (6 bases each). V gave up 3 bases and J gave up 7 bases, with 12 bases separating them. This CDR3 spans 13 amino acids. From germline, CDR1 is LNHNV and CDR2 YYDKDF (reference sequence). DNA for the CDR3: TGTGCCACCAGCAGTGCACAGGGACTGACCCAGTACTTC. It is translated as CATSSAQGLTQYF.

This clonotype was observed a handful of times. The rearrangement joins TRBV5-1 to TRBJ2-5; 13 bases map to TRBD2. V dropped 4 bases and J dropped 3; count of bases not matched to a gene: 3. This CDR3 has 15 amino acids. Germline values: CDR1 SGHRS, CDR2 YFSETQ. The CDR3, as DNA: TGCGCCAGCAGCCTGGGACTAGCGGGGAAAGAGACCCAGTACTTC. Translating it yields CASSLGLAGKETQYF.

The gene calls are TRBV3-1 and TRBJ2-5; 10 bases are shared with TRBD1. The germline V gene encodes CDR1 LGHDT and CDR2 YNNKEL (reference sequence). J was trimmed by 4 bases and V by 1 base; bases with no gene match: 12. The CDR3 has 18 amino acids. The CDR3 sequence: CASSQVKPKTGGLETQYF. CDR3 sequence (DNA): TGTGCCAGCAGCCAAGTTAAGCCCAAGACAGGGGGCCTAGAGACCCAGTACTTC.

The sample holds many counts of this clonotype. This sequence joins TRBV6-1 and TRBJ1-2; 7 nucleotides agree with TRBD1. CDR3 length equals 12 residues. Germline CDR1 and CDR2: MNHNS and SASEGT. J was trimmed by 2 bases and V by 6 bases; bases with no gene match: 0. The CDR3 is CASRTGNYGYTF. CDR3 nucleotides: TGTGCCAGCAGGACAGGGAACTATGGCTACACCTTC.

CDR3 in amino acids: CARSRLAGNETQYF. The CDR3 DNA follows: TGTGCCAGATCGAGACTAGCGGGCAATGAGACCCAGTACTTC. The rearrangement uses TRBV2 and TRBJ2-5, with 10 positions matching TRBD2. The V gene end was trimmed by 9 bases and the J gene end by 5 bases; junction bases not matched to a gene: 9. Germline V gene lookup returns CDR1 SNHLY and CDR2 FYNNEI. CDR3 length: 14 amino acids. Full variable domain (rest looked up from reference TRBV2 and TRBJ2-5): EPEVTQTPSHQVTQMGQEVILRCVPISNHLYFYWYRQILGQKVEFLVSFYNNEISEKSEIFDDQFSVERPDGSNFTLKIRSTKLEDSAMYFCARSRLAGNETQYFGPGTRLLVL.

The J gene is TRBJ1-5, the V gene TRBV28; TRBD1 matches at 7 bases. This CDR3 has 14 residues. V shed 2 bases, J shed 7 bases, and the junction held 5 bases outside the gene matches. Germline CDR1 is MDHEN and CDR2 is SYDVKM. CDR3 loop: CASSLGRGYQPQHF. The CDR3 region has the DNA TGTGCCAGCAGTTTAGGCAGGGGGTACCAGCCCCAGCATTTT.